The 9 T cell receptor beta chains given below trace back to one sample, sequenced in a study of blood T cell repertoires in COVID-19. The repertoire was sequenced with immunoSEQ multiplex PCR; TCRdb's copy has only in-frame clones and lacks some. This sample carries some 170,000 clones, around 80% of them seen once, and the ten largest clones take around 5.9%. The sequenced material came from PBMCs or T cells enriched from blood (not recorded which). These TCRs come from a man between 40 and 49 years old who had recovered from COVID-19.

This rearrangement joins TRBV5-1 to TRBJ1-4; possible D gene TRBD1, 6 bases. The CDR3 has 15 residues. The V end was cut by 4 bases, the J end by 8 bases, with 18 bases between. Per the germline V gene, CDR1 is SGHRS and CDR2 is YFSETQ. The CDR3 protein is CASSNGQQAAEKLFF. Here the CDR3 DNA reads TGCGCCAGCAGCAACGGACAGCAAGCCGCCGAAAAACTGTTTTTT.

Note on this clone: Distinct nucleotide sequences in the sample also encode this CDR3. The rearrangement links TRBV9 to TRBJ1-2; D is unclear. The germline gives CDR1 SGDLS, CDR2 YYNGEE. The CDR3 spans 11 residues. V gave up 3 bases and J gave up 5 bases, with 5 bases separating them. The CDR3 DNA is TGTGCCAGCAGCGGGCTTTATGGCTACACCTTC. This translates into CASSGLYGYTF.

The chain combines TRBV30 with TRBJ2-7; possible D gene TRBD1, 5 bases. The V gene lost 4 bases and the J gene lost 6 bases, with 10 bases spanning the gap. Germline CDR1 and CDR2: GTSNPN and SVGIG (reference sequence). The CDR3 spans 11 residues. CDR3 coding DNA: TGTGCCTGGAAAGGGGATCTCGAGCAGTACTTC. It translates to CAWKGDLEQYF.

This clone was observed a single time. The V call is TRBV5-4, the J call TRBJ2-5; D is possibly TRBD1 (5 bases). The germline V and J ends were trimmed by 4 bases and 5 bases, with 27 bases remaining between them. The CDR3 sequence is 18 residues long. CDR1 and CDR2 from the germline V gene are SGHNT and YYREEE (reference sequence). The CDR3 loop is CASSHPSRIFNPGETQYF. Here the CDR3 DNA reads TGTGCCAGCAGCCACCCCAGTCGGATCTTCAATCCAGGGGAGACCCAGTACTTC.

This clone was seen a handful of times. CDR3 bases: TGTGCCAGCAGTTACCCCGGGGGATACGGCACTGAAGCTTTCTTT. It encodes CASSYPGGYGTEAFF. The rearrangement uses TRBV6-6 and TRBJ1-1; a possible D gene is TRBD1 (5 bases). Trimming cost V 2 bases and J 4 bases, with 14 bases left between them. This CDR3 contains 15 residues. In germline, CDR1 is MNHNY, CDR2 SVGAGI (reference sequence).

The sample holds a few counts of this clone. This chain links TRBV5-1 with TRBJ2-1, with TRBD1 identical over 10 bases. Germline V lookup: CDR1 SGHRS, CDR2 YFSETQ. This CDR3 is built from 16 residues. The trim removed 2 bases at V and 7 bases at J, leaving 9 bases unmatched. CDR3 coding DNA: TGCGCCAGCAGCTTACGACCGGGACAGGGGACGAATGAGCAGTTCTTC. Translation gives CASSLRPGQGTNEQFF. The variable domain in full, with the rest retrieved from reference TRBV5-1 and TRBJ2-1, is KAGVTQTPRYLIKTRGQQVTLSCSPISGHRSVSWYQQTPGQGLQFLFEYFSETQRNKGNFPGRFSGRQFSNSRSEMNVSTLELGDSALYLCASSLRPGQGTNEQFFGPGTRLTVL.

The chain carries TRBV5-6 and TRBJ2-2; TRBD2 matches 15 bases. This CDR3 is 17 amino acids long. The V gene's germline CDR1 is SGHDT and CDR2 YYEEEE. Trimming removed 4 bases from V and 5 bases from J; junction bases left unmatched: 6. This CDR3 reads CASSPRGTSGRTGELFF. The CDR3 DNA reads TGTGCCAGCAGCCCGAGGGGGACTAGCGGGAGGACCGGGGAGCTGTTTTTT.

This sequence joins TRBV3-1 (or the pseudogene TRBV3-2) and TRBJ2-7; 7 bases map to TRBD2. V dropped 2 bases and J dropped 7; count of bases not matched to a gene: 8. CDR3 length: 14 residues. Germline assignment: CDR1 LGHDT and CDR2 YNNKEL (reference sequence). The CDR3 nucleotides read TGTGCCAGCAGCCAAAGTCAAGGAGCGGGGGAGCAGTACTTC. This codes for CASSQSQGAGEQYF.

The rearrangement joins TRBV9 to TRBJ2-5; weak D call: TRBD2 (5 bases). Between the trimmed V and J ends, which lost 0 bases and 5 bases, there was a span of 14 bases. CDR1 and CDR2 (germline): SGDLS, YYNGEE. The length of the CDR3 is 15 residues. The DNA of the CDR3 is TGTGCCAGCAGCGTAGAATTTGCAGGCGGGGAGACCCAGTACTTC. Protein sequence: CASSVEFAGGETQYF.